The rows below give T cell receptor beta chains drawn from one sample of a study of blood T cell repertoires in COVID-19. Sequencing used immunoSEQ multiplex PCR; TCRdb keeps in-frame clones, though not all of them. The sample includes 100,000 to 150,000 clones, 71% of them seen just once. What was sequenced was peripheral blood. The receptors stem from a human donor with acute or convalescent COVID-19. The donor label of this sample is uncertain. The CDR3 runs from the conserved cysteine through the conserved F or W. A D gene is named only where the DNA matches it firmly. A row's size may be missing; if present it is once, few, many or a size class.

DNA	CDR3	V	J	D	size
TGCAGCGTTGCCGGACAGCTGTACCAAGAGACCCAGTACTTC	CSVAGQLYQETQYF	TRBV29-1	TRBJ2-5	-	-
TGTGCCAGCAGCTCTGGACAGAAGAACAATGAGCAGTTCTTC	CASSSGQKNNEQFF	TRBV5-4	TRBJ2-1	-	-
TGTGCCAGCAGCCCTGGGACAGGGAATAACTATGGCTACACCTTC	CASSPGTGNNYGYTF	TRBV3-1/TRBV3-2	TRBJ1-2	TRBD1	-
TGTGCCAGCAGCTTCGGACAGGCAACTGAAGCTTTCTTT	CASSFGQATEAFF	TRBV7-2	TRBJ1-1	TRBD1	many
TGTGCCATCAGTGACCAAGGGAGGGCGGGCACTGAAGCTTTCTTT	CAISDQGRAGTEAFF	TRBV10-3	TRBJ1-1	-	-
TGTGCCACCAGGGACAAGTACTATGGCTACACCTTC	CATRDKYYGYTF	TRBV24-1	TRBJ1-2	-	-
TGTGCCAGCAGCTTAGGTCAGAACACTGAAGCTTTCTTT	CASSLGQNTEAFF	TRBV11-2	TRBJ1-1	-	-
TGTGCCAGCAGTTCAAGTCGGACAGGGCGGGATGGCTACACCTTC	CASSSSRTGRDGYTF	TRBV27	TRBJ1-2	TRBD1	-
TGCGCCAGCAGCTCCGGGACAGGAGGGTTCACAGATACGCAGTATTTT	CASSSGTGGFTDTQYF	TRBV5-1	TRBJ2-3	TRBD1	few
TGTGCCAGCAGTGATGGGCAAATGAACACTGAAGCTTTCTTT	CASSDGQMNTEAFF	TRBV2	TRBJ1-1	-	-
TGTGCCAGCAGGCACAGGGGGCATGAGCAGTTCTTC	CASRHRGHEQFF	TRBV12-3/TRBV12-4	TRBJ2-1	TRBD1	-
TGCGCCAGCAGCTTTACAGGGGGCAATGAGCAGTTCTTC	CASSFTGGNEQFF	TRBV5-1	TRBJ2-1	TRBD1	-
TGTGCCAGCAGCTTAGGGGAGGGCAATCAGCCCCAGCATTTT	CASSLGEGNQPQHF	TRBV11-2	TRBJ1-5	-	-
TGTGCCAGCAGTTACTCGAACATACAAGAGACCCAGTACTTC	CASSYSNIQETQYF	TRBV6-5	TRBJ2-5	-	-
TGTGCCAGCAGCTTCAGGGCTCGGGCCGAGCGAGTCTTC	CASSFRARAERVF	TRBV7-2	TRBJ2-1	-	-
TGTGCCAGCAGCCCCTCACAGGGGGTAAGATACAATGAGCAGTTCTTC	CASSPSQGVRYNEQFF	TRBV7-3	TRBJ2-1	TRBD1	-
TGTGCCAGCAGCCCGGGGGAGACCCAGTACTTC	CASSPGETQYF	TRBV5-5	TRBJ2-5	-	-
TGTGCCAGCAGTGAATTGGGGGGGGTCGGAGATACGCAGTATTTT	CASSELGGVGDTQYF	TRBV6-4	TRBJ2-3	TRBD2	-
TGTGCCAGCAGTGACTCGGCGGGGGGGACTAATGAGCAGTTCTTC	CASSDSAGGTNEQFF	TRBV6-4	TRBJ2-1	TRBD2	-
TGTGCCAGCAGCCGATTGGAGGGGGAAAAACTGTTTTTT	CASSRLEGEKLFF	TRBV3-1/TRBV3-2	TRBJ1-4	-	once
TGCGCCAGCAGCTTGGTCGCGACTGGTCGAGAGACCCAGTACTTC	CASSLVATGRETQYF	TRBV5-1	TRBJ2-5	-	-
TGTGCCTGGAGTGTACGAGTGGGCAGGGGCCGCGCAGGCAATGAGCAGTTCTTC	CAWSVRVGRGRAGNEQFF	TRBV30	TRBJ2-1	-	-
TGTGCCAGCCGCCCCTCAGGGGGCGATCCTGAAGCTTTCTTT	CASRPSGGDPEAFF	TRBV6-5	TRBJ1-1	TRBD1	-
TGTGCCTGGAGTGTAGGAGAGGACAGCTCCTACGAGCAGTACTTC	CAWSVGEDSSYEQYF	TRBV30	TRBJ2-7	-	-
TGTGCCAGCAGCTTTTCCAGGCAAGAGACCCAGTACTTC	CASSFSRQETQYF	TRBV7-6	TRBJ2-5	-	-
TGTGCCAGCAGTTACTCTGACAGTAATAATTCACCCCTCCACTTT	CASSYSDSNNSPLHF	TRBV6-5	TRBJ1-6	-	once